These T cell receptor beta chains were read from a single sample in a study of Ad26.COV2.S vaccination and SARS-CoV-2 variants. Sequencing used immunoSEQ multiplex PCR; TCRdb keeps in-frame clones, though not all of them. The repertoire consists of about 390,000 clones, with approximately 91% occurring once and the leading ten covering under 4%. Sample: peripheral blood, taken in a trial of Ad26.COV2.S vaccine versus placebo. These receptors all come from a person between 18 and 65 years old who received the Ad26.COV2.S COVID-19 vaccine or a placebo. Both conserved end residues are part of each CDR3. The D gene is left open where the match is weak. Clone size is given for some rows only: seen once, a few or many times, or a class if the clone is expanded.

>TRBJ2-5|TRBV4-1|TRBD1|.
TGCGCCAGCAGTCGGACAGGCCTAGAGACCCAGTACTTC
CASSRTGLETQYF
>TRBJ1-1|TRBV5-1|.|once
TGCGCCAGCAGCGTGGACATGAACACTGAAGCTTTCTTT
CASSVDMNTEAFF
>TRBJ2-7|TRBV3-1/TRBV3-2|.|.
TGTGCCAGCAGCCAAGTCCAGAAAGGTAGCGAGCAGTACTTC
CASSQVQKGSEQYF
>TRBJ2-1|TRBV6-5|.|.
TGTGCCAGCGAGATCAGCTCCTACAATGAGCAGTTCTTC
CASEISSYNEQFF
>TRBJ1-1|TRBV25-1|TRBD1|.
TGTGCCAGCTCCATGACAGGGGGGGGCACTGAAGCTTTCTTT
CASSMTGGGTEAFF
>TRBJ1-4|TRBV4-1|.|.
TGCGCCAGCAGCCCTGACTCAGCAACTAATGAAAAACTGTTTTTT
CASSPDSATNEKLFF
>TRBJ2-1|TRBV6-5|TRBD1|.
TGTGCCAGCAGGACAGGGGGAAATGAGCAGTTCTTC
CASRTGGNEQFF
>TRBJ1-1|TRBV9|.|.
TGTGCCAGCAGCGCGATCTCAAACGCTGAAGCTTTCTTT
CASSAISNAEAFF
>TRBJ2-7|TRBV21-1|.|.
TGTGCCAGCAGCAAGCCCGGGACAGACGAGCAGTACTTC
CASSKPGTDEQYF
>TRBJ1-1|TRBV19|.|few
TGTGCCAGTAAGGACGAGAACACTGAAGCTTTCTTT
CASKDENTEAFF
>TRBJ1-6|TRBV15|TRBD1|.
TGTGCCACCAGCACCGACCACAGGGGGGATAATTCACCCCTCCACTTT
CATSTDHRGDNSPLHF
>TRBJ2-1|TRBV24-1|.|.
TGTGCCACCTTGGGTGGAGGGGGCAATGAGCAGTTCTTC
CATLGGGGNEQFF
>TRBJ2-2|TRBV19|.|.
TGTGCCAGTAGTATAGTTTCCGGGGTACCTCTGAACACCGGGGAGCTGTTTTTT
CASSIVSGVPLNTGELFF
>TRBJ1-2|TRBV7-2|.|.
TGTGCCAGCAGCCAAGTCTGGGGTAACTATGGCTACACCTTC
CASSQVWGNYGYTF
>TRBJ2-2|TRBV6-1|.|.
TGTGCCAGCAGTGAAGATGGGGGGCCGGTGAACACCGGGGAGCTGTTTTTT
CASSEDGGPVNTGELFF
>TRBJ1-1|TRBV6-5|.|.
TGTGCCAGCAGTTACGGCGTCGACACTGAAGCTTTCTTT
CASSYGVDTEAFF
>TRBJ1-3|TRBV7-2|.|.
TGTGCCAGCAGCTTATCGGGGGGGGCCTCTGGAAACACCATATATTTT
CASSLSGGASGNTIYF
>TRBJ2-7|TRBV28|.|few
TGTGCCAGCAGTCCCCACGCGACGACAATCCCGGAGCAGTACTTC
CASSPHATTIPEQYF
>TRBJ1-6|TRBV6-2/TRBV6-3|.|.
TGTGCCAGCAGTCCCCCCGGGACGAAAAATTCACCCCTCCACTTT
CASSPPGTKNSPLHF
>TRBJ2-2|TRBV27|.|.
TGTGCCACCCGAAGGGCTAGCGATAACACCGGGGAGCTGTTTTTT
CATRRASDNTGELFF
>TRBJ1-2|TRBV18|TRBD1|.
TGTGCCAGCTCACCCGACAGGGGAGAAGGCTACACCTTC
CASSPDRGEGYTF
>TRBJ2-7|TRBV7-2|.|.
TGTGCCAGCAGTTCGAAAACAGGCCTCTACGAGCAGTACTTC
CASSSKTGLYEQYF
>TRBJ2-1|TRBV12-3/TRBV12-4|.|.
TGTGCCAGCAGCCCCCTCCGCAATGAGCAGTTCTTC
CASSPLRNEQFF
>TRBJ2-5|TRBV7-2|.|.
TGTGCCAGCAGCTTCTTAGACTGGTACCAAGAGACCCAGTACTTC
CASSFLDWYQETQYF
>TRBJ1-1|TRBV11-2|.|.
TGTGCCAGCAGCTTAGTTCCGACAGATAGCAGAGCTTTCTTT
CASSLVPTDSRAFF
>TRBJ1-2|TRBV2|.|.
TGTGCCAGCAGTGAACGGGTGAACTATGGCTACACCTTC
CASSERVNYGYTF
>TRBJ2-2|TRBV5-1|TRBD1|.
TGCGCCAGCAGCTCCCGGGACAGGGATTACACCGGGGAGCTGTTTTTT
CASSSRDRDYTGELFF
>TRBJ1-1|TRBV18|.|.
TGTGCCAGCTCACCAGCCTATTGGAACACTGAAGCTTTCTTT
CASSPAYWNTEAFF
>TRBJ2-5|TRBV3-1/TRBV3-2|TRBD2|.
TGTGCCAGCAGTAGTACTAGCGGGGAAGAGACCCAGTACTTC
CASSSTSGEETQYF
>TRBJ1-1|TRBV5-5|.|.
TGTGCCAGCAGCTACAGGACTGAAGCTTTCTTT
CASSYRTEAFF
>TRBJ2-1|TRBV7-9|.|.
TGTGCCAGCAGCTTAGGGGGGACCACCTCCCCTTACGGGGAGCAGTTCTTC
CASSLGGTTSPYGEQFF
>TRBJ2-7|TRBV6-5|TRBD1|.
TGTGCCAGCAGACTATCCGGGACAGGGTCCCTCGAGCAGTACTTC
CASRLSGTGSLEQYF
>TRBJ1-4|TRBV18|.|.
TGTGCCAGCTCACCACAGGTCTCTAATGAAAAACTGTTTTTT
CASSPQVSNEKLFF
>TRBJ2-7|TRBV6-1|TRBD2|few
TGTGCCAGCAGTGAAACCCCCGGGGGGTACTACGAGCAGTACTTC
CASSETPGGYYEQYF
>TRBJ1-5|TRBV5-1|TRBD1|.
TGCGCCAGCAGCCCCAACCCCGGACAGGGTAATCAGCCCCAGCATTTT
CASSPNPGQGNQPQHF
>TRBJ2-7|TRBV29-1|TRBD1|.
TGCAGCGTTGGGTTACAGGGGGCGAAGCAGTACTTC
CSVGLQGAKQYF
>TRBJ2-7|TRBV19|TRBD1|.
TGTGCCAGTAGCCTCCGGGACAGGGCGACGTACGAGCAGTACTTC
CASSLRDRATYEQYF
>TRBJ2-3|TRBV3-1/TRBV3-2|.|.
TGTGCCAGCAGCCCCCTTCACAGGGCGGAGGATACGCAGTATTTT
CASSPLHRAEDTQYF
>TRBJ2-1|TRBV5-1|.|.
TGCGCCAGCAGCTTCGGGACCGGATCCTACAATGAGCAGTTCTTC
CASSFGTGSYNEQFF
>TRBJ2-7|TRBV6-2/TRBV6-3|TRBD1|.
TGTGCCAGCAGTTCCTTAGGACAGGGGACCTACGAGCAGTACTTC
CASSSLGQGTYEQYF
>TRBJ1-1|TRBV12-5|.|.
TGTGCTAGTGGTTTGGGGGATGGGGTAGGTGAAGCTTTCTTT
CASGLGDGVGEAFF
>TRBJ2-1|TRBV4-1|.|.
TGCGCCAGCAGCCAAGTAAAGCCCGTTAATGAGCAGTTCTTC
CASSQVKPVNEQFF
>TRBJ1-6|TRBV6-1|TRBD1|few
TGTGCCAGCAGTGACGCGACAGGGAACCTCCACTTT
CASSDATGNLHF
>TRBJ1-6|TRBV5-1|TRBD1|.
TGCGCCAGCAGCACGGACAGGGGTAGGAATTCACCCCTCCACTTT
CASSTDRGRNSPLHF
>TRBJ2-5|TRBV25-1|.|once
TGTGCCAGCAGTACCGCCGGGACGAGGGAGACCCAGTACTTC
CASSTAGTRETQYF
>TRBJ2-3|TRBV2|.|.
TGTGCCAGCGGGACATGGTTGATAGATACGCAGTATTTT
CASGTWLIDTQYF
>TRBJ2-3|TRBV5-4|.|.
TGTGCCAGCAGCTTGACGGTAGCTAGCACAGATACGCAGTATTTT
CASSLTVASTDTQYF
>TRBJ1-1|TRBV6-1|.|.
TGTGCCAGCAGTGAATATTTACAGGTGAACACTGAAGCTTTCTTT
CASSEYLQVNTEAFF